This TCR beta chain was found in a study of blood T cell repertoires in COVID-19. The assay was immunoSEQ multiplex PCR, and TCRdb's table has in-frame clones only and misses some. The data hold around 330,000 clones, with approximately 81% observed a single time. This CDR3 has 16 residues. Germline CDR1 SSHAT, CDR2 FNYEAQ (reference sequence). In regard to this clone: One end of the junction varies from germline; a read error may be responsible.

V usage is TRBV7-7 and J usage is TRBJ2-1, with 9 positions matching TRBD2. Source material: PBMCs or T cells enriched from blood (not recorded which). This sequence was found in a woman younger than 45 who had been exposed to COVID-19. CDR3 protein: CASSLSWRGGNNEQFF. CDR3 nucleotides: TGTGCTAGCAGCTTAAGTTGGCGGGGGGGTAACAATGAGCAGTTCTTC. Complete variable domain (other parts from reference TRBV7-7 and TRBJ2-1): GAGVSQSPRYKVTKRGQDVTLRCDPISSHATLYWYQQALGQGPEFLTYFNYEAQPDKSGLPSDRFSAERPEGSISTLTIQRTEQRDSAMYRCASSLSWRGGNNEQFFGPGTRLTVL.